Shown below are 18 T cell receptor beta chains from a single sample sequenced in a study of blood T cell repertoires in COVID-19. Generated by immunoSEQ multiplex PCR, the TCRdb table keeps only in-frame clones and is missing some. The sample yields about 230,000 clones, over 80% seen once. The sample comprised peripheral blood. Receptors were obtained from a woman between 70 and 85 years old with active or convalescent COVID-19.

V gene TRBV18 combines with J gene TRBJ1-5, with D perhaps TRBD1 (5 bases). Trimming took 3 bases from V and 6 from J, leaving 15 bases between them. CDR1 is KGHSH and CDR2 is LQKENI in the germline V gene. CDR3 length: 15 residues. The CDR3 coding sequence is TGTGCCAGCTCACCTTCCGTGGGGGGTGGTCAGCCCCAGCATTTT. Translating gives CASSPSVGGGQPQHF.

The V call is TRBV6-5, the J call TRBJ1-4; D perhaps matches TRBD1 (6 bases). CDR1 is MNHEY and CDR2 is SVGAGI in the germline V gene. V was trimmed by 11 bases and J by 4 bases, leaving 11 bases between them. The CDR3 is made up of 12 amino acids. The CDR3 nucleotides are TGTGCCGCGGGGGGGCATAATGAAAAACTGTTTTTT. It encodes CAAGGHNEKLFF.

The rearrangement links TRBV7-8 to TRBJ2-5, with D possibly being TRBD1 (6 bases). Germline V gene sequence: CDR1 SGHVS, CDR2 FQNEAQ. V lost 5 bases, J lost 2 bases, and 12 bases lay in between. The CDR3 sequence is 14 residues long. This chain's CDR3 is CASSQGQLQETQYF. CDR3 DNA: TGTGCCAGCAGCCAGGGACAACTACAAGAGACCCAGTACTTC.

V and J are TRBV28 and TRBJ1-1; D ambiguous. This CDR3 is built from 14 residues. CDR1 and CDR2 from the germline V gene are MDHEN and SYDVKM. Trimming cost V 3 bases and J 4 bases, with 12 bases left between them. The CDR3: CASSFPARGTEAFF. The CDR3 DNA reads as TGTGCCAGCAGTTTTCCAGCCCGGGGCACTGAAGCTTTCTTT. The whole variable domain, remainder taken from reference TRBV28 and TRBJ1-1, is DVKVTQSSRYLVKRTGEKVFLECVQDMDHENMFWYRQDPGLGLRLIYFSYDVKMKEKGDIPEGYSVSREKKERFSLILESASTNQTSMYLCASSFPARGTEAFFGQGTRLTVV.

The sample holds many counts of this clone. The chain is built from TRBV12-3 or TRBV12-4 and TRBJ2-1; 7 nucleotides agree with TRBD1. The CDR3 has 13 amino acids. The trim removed 6 bases at V and 9 bases at J, leaving 8 bases unmatched. Here the CDR3 reads CASRPTGLGEQFF. In nucleotides, the CDR3 is TGTGCCAGCAGACCGACAGGGTTAGGTGAGCAGTTCTTC.

The chain recombines TRBV5-4 with TRBJ1-1; 7 positions match TRBD1. The CDR3 covers 13 residues. Germline V lookup: CDR1 SGHNT, CDR2 YYREEE (reference sequence). The J segment lost 4 bases and the V segment lost 4 bases, leaving 4 bases of the junction unmatched. As DNA, the CDR3 is TGTGCCAGCAGCCCCGACAGGGCCACTGAAGCTTTCTTT. This gives the protein CASSPDRATEAFF.

There are a few counts of this clone. The chain carries TRBV7-8 and TRBJ1-1, with a weak D call TRBD1 (6 bases). CDR1 and CDR2 (germline): SGHVS, FQNEAQ. V lost 6 bases, J lost 1 base, and 12 bases lay in between. This CDR3 is 14 amino acids long. CDR3 region: CASSTYRENTEAFF. CDR3 DNA: TGTGCCAGCAGTACATACAGGGAGAACACTGAAGCTTTCTTT.

This clone was recorded only once. The genes are TRBV7-2 and TRBJ2-7, with 10 positions matching TRBD1. The CDR3 consists of 17 residues. The J segment lost 2 bases and the V segment lost 5 bases, leaving 12 bases of the junction unmatched. The germline V gene has CDR1 SGHTA and CDR2 FQGNSA. The CDR3 region is CASSPKSGQGVTYEQYF. As DNA, the CDR3 is TGTGCCAGCAGCCCCAAGAGCGGACAGGGGGTTACCTACGAGCAGTACTTC.

This rearrangement joins TRBV18 to TRBJ1-1; maybe TRBD1 (6 bases). The CDR3 is made up of 15 amino acids. The germline CDR1 and CDR2 sequences are KGHSH and LQKENI. V lost 1 base, J lost 3 bases, and 12 bases lay in between. Written as DNA, the CDR3 is TGTGCCAGCTCACCACTTGGGGGCATTTACACTGAAGCTTTCTTT. It encodes CASSPLGGIYTEAFF.

This chain uses TRBV2 with TRBJ2-2, with 7 bases lining up with TRBD2. The CDR3 extends over 16 amino acids. CDR1 is SNHLY and CDR2 is FYNNEI in the germline V gene. The ends lost 6 bases at V and 3 bases at J; junction bases unmatched: 10. The CDR3 nucleotides read TGTGCCAGCAGGGCGCCGGAGGCGGGAGACACCGGGGAGCTGTTTTTT. This gives the protein CASRAPEAGDTGELFF.

The chain links TRBV18 to TRBJ1-5; D not resolved. Germline loops: CDR1 KGHSH, CDR2 LQKENI. The CDR3 sequence is 16 residues long. V dropped 2 bases and J dropped 3 bases, with 14 bases sitting between them. CDR3 region: CASSPSNAPLNQPQHF. The CDR3 region has the DNA TGTGCCAGCTCACCATCTAACGCTCCTCTCAATCAGCCCCAGCATTTT. Full variable domain (outside the CDR3, taken from reference TRBV18 and TRBJ1-5): NAGVMQNPRHLVRRRGQEARLRCSPMKGHSHVYWYRQLPEEGLKFMVYLQKENIIDESGMPKERFSAEFPKEGPSILRIQQVVRGDSAAYFCASSPSNAPLNQPQHFGDGTRLSIL.

The rearrangement uses TRBV7-9 and TRBJ2-5, with TRBD1 matching over 7 bases. The V and J ends lost 3 bases and 9 bases, in that order; junction bases with no gene match: 13. Germline assignment: CDR1 SEHNR and CDR2 FQNEAQ (reference sequence). This CDR3 is built from 15 residues. In DNA form, the CDR3 reads TGTGCCAGCAGCTTTCGGGACAGTAGTTCGGTGGCCCAGTACTTC. This translates into CASSFRDSSSVAQYF. Supplemented by reference TRBV7-9 and TRBJ2-5, the full variable domain reads DTGVSQNPRHKITKRGQNVTFRCDPISEHNRLYWYRQTLGQGPEFLTYFQNEAQLEKSRLLSDRFSAERPKGSFSTLEIQRTEQGDSAMYLCASSFRDSSSVAQYFGPGTRLLVL.

The chain links TRBV6-2 or TRBV6-3 to TRBJ1-2; D possibly corresponds to TRBD1 (5 bases). The germline V and J ends were trimmed by 1 base and 3 bases, with 9 bases remaining between them. The V gene's germline CDR1 is MNHEY and CDR2 SVGEGT. This CDR3 has 14 residues. This chain's CDR3 is CASSYFPRDYGYTF. CDR3 sequence (DNA): TGTGCCAGCAGTTACTTCCCCAGGGACTATGGCTACACCTTC.

The chain recombines TRBV4-1 with TRBJ2-5; TRBD1 is a possible D gene (7 bases). Deletions cut 2 bases from V and 5 bases from J, with 12 bases between. Germline-derived CDR1 and CDR2 are MGHRA and YSYEKL. This CDR3 is built from 14 residues. This chain's CDR3 is CASSQSTGRETQYF. CDR3 coding DNA: TGCGCCAGCAGCCAATCGACAGGGAGGGAGACCCAGTACTTC.

This rearrangement joins TRBV3-1 (or the pseudogene TRBV3-2) to TRBJ2-7; D perhaps matches TRBD2 (5 bases). The CDR3 loop spans 14 amino acids. V lost 3 bases, J lost 4 bases, and 13 bases lay in between. Germline assignment: CDR1 LGHDT and CDR2 YNNKEL (reference sequence). CDR3 in DNA: TGTGCCAGCAGCCAGGTCGGTCGCGGGTACGAGCAGTACTTC. Protein sequence: CASSQVGRGYEQYF.

The genes are TRBV19 and TRBJ2-2, with D maybe TRBD1 (6 bases). There are 13 residues in the CDR3. Germline values: CDR1 LNHDA, CDR2 SQIVND (reference sequence). Trimming took 3 bases from V and 5 from J, leaving 7 bases between them. The chain's CDR3 is CASSIRGTGELFF. CDR3 DNA sequence: TGTGCCAGTAGTATTAGGGGGACCGGGGAGCTGTTTTTT.

The chain has TRBV27 and TRBJ2-7; a possible D gene is TRBD1 (6 bases). V lost 7 bases and J lost 7, with 17 bases in between. CDR3 size: 13 residues. Germline CDR1 reads MNHEY; CDR2 reads SMNVEV (reference sequence). The CDR3 DNA reads TGTGCCAGCAACGACCCGGGACACCCAGAGCAGTACTTC. Translating it yields CASNDPGHPEQYF.

The chain carries TRBV7-2 and TRBJ1-2, with 7 bases fitting TRBD1. Germline V gene lookup returns CDR1 SGHTA and CDR2 FQGNSA. The CDR3 sequence is 15 residues long. The V segment lost 5 bases and the J segment 3 bases; nucleotides outside the gene matches: 9. CDR3 nucleotide sequence: TGTGCCAGCAGCCCGAGGACAGGAGACTACTATGGCTACACCTTC. It is translated as CASSPRTGDYYGYTF.